The next 25 T cell receptor beta chains were all read from a single sample in a study of shared clonotypes between healthy human individuals. Assay used: immunoSEQ multiplex PCR; TCRdb lists only in-frame clones, some missing. The repertoire consists of approximately 640,000 clones, with less than 95% occurring once and the leading ten covering approximately 35%. The sequenced sample was memory CD8+ T cells from PBMCs. As for subset: CD45RO+ cells pooled with CCR7-negative TemRA cells. These receptors all come from a man aged 18 to 30 in good health. Some clones in this sample may be carry-over from other donors' samples.

The CDR3 here is CASSSRDGRNTGELFF. CDR3 nucleotide sequence: TGTGCCAGCAGCTCGAGGGACGGAAGAAACACCGGGGAGCTGTTTTTT. The chain employs TRBV11-2 and TRBJ2-2; D is possibly TRBD1 or TRBD2 (5 bases each). V was pared by 4 bases and J by 2 bases, with 14 bases between. This CDR3 contains 16 residues. Germline V lookup: CDR1 SGHAT, CDR2 FQNNGV.

This rearrangement joins TRBV7-8 to TRBJ1-1; 8 positions agree with TRBD1. The V gene's germline CDR1 is SGHVS and CDR2 FQNEAQ. The CDR3 has 18 amino acids. Trimming cost V 8 bases and J 3 bases; bases outside gene matches: 20. The CDR3 sequence: CASLVSRPGTGPYTEAFF. The CDR3 DNA is TGTGCCAGCCTCGTAAGTCGCCCCGGGACAGGACCGTACACTGAAGCTTTCTTT.

This chain links TRBV6-6 with TRBJ2-3; 9 bases are a match to TRBD2. V was pared by 8 bases and J by 3 bases, with 6 bases of the junction left unmatched. Looked up from germline, CDR1 is MNHNY and CDR2 is SVGAGI (reference sequence). The CDR3 spans 14 residues. In DNA, the CDR3 is TGTGCCAGCGGGAGTAGCGGGAGAACAGATACGCAGTATTTT. This translates into CASGSSGRTDTQYF.

The rearrangement links TRBV27 to TRBJ2-7; maybe TRBD1 (6 bases). Germline CDR1 and CDR2: MNHEY and SMNVEV (reference sequence). The CDR3 length is 13 residues. The germline V and J ends were trimmed by 5 bases and 7 bases, with 15 bases remaining between them. CDR3 sequence reads: CASSHRDTGEQYF. In DNA form, the CDR3 reads TGTGCCAGCAGTCACCGGGACACGGGAGAGCAGTACTTC.

The chain has TRBV15 and TRBJ2-4, with D unclear. The CDR3 runs 15 residues. The V and J ends lost 3 bases and 0 bases respectively, with 9 bases between them. The germline V gene has CDR1 LNHNV and CDR2 YYDKDF (reference sequence). CDR3 nucleotide sequence: TGTGCCACCAGCAGCCTGGCGGAAGCCAAAAACATTCAGTACTTC. As protein: CATSSLAEAKNIQYF.

The chain carries TRBV9 and TRBJ2-5; 7 positions match TRBD2. The ends lost 3 bases at V and 3 bases at J; junction bases unmatched: 5. This CDR3 contains 14 residues. From germline, CDR1 is SGDLS and CDR2 YYNGEE. The CDR3 DNA sequence: TGTGCCAGCAGCGGAAGCGGGACCGAAGAGACCCAGTACTTC. It translates to CASSGSGTEETQYF.

This sequence joins TRBV28 and TRBJ1-1; D is ambiguous. V lost 5 bases and J 2 bases, leaving 9 bases between the germline ends. There are 13 residues in the CDR3. The germline V gene encodes CDR1 MDHEN and CDR2 SYDVKM. Here the CDR3 reads CASSLTHNTEAFF. The CDR3 region has the DNA TGTGCCAGCAGTCTGACACATAACACTGAAGCTTTCTTT.

The rearrangement links TRBV5-6 to TRBJ2-2; no clear D. Trimming stripped 6 bases from V and 4 bases from J, with 10 bases between. Germline CDR1 and CDR2: SGHDT and YYEEEE. The CDR3 extends over 13 amino acids. The CDR3 here is CASTSGPTGELFF. Here the CDR3 DNA reads TGTGCCAGCACCTCCGGACCCACCGGGGAGCTGTTTTTT.

The V and J genes are TRBV7-8 and TRBJ2-7, with unresolved D. V shed 1 base and J shed 3 bases, with 10 bases lying between them. The CDR3 runs 14 residues. Germline loops: CDR1 SGHVS, CDR2 FQNEAQ. The DNA of the CDR3 is TGTGCCAGCAGCTTAGGAGTGCGGTACTACGAGCAGTACTTC. This translates into CASSLGVRYYEQYF.

The DNA for the CDR3 is TGTGCCAGCAGTCTCACCGTGGGTGTGGGTTACGAGCAGTACTTC. Protein product: CASSLTVGVGYEQYF. This chain links TRBV28 with TRBJ2-7; D not certain. Germline loops: CDR1 MDHEN, CDR2 SYDVKM. V was cut by 5 bases and J by 4 bases, with 18 bases left in between. This CDR3 has 15 amino acids.

This chain uses TRBV2 with TRBJ2-7; a possible D gene is TRBD1 (5 bases). The germline V gene encodes CDR1 SNHLY and CDR2 FYNNEI. V was shortened by 3 bases and J by 6 bases, with 15 bases between the two germline ends. CDR3 length: 14 residues. CDR3 region: CASSDDRGPLEQYF. In DNA form, the CDR3 reads TGTGCCAGCAGTGACGATAGGGGCCCACTCGAGCAGTACTTC.

The CDR3 loop is CASSVAVNYGYTF. CDR3 DNA: TGTGCCAGCAGCGTAGCAGTGAACTATGGCTACACCTTC. V gene TRBV9 combines with J gene TRBJ1-2, with D unresolved. The CDR3 totals 13 residues. Germline CDR1 reads SGDLS; CDR2 reads YYNGEE. V gave up 0 bases and J gave up 2 bases, with 5 bases separating them.

Points on this clone: Its ends do not fully match the called genes, so a read error is possible. The chain couples TRBV14 to TRBJ2-5; D is perhaps TRBD2 (5 bases). The length of the CDR3 is 11 residues. Germline CDR1 and CDR2: SGHDN and FVKESK. For the CDR3, the DNA is TGTGCCAGCAGCCCGGGTGGGCTAGCCCACTTC. This encodes CASSPGGLAHF.

The rearrangement links TRBV7-6 to TRBJ2-1; 13 bases are a match to TRBD2. CDR1 and CDR2 (germline): SGHVS, FNYEAQ. The CDR3 extends over 15 amino acids. J lost 7 bases, V lost 5 bases, and 5 bases had no gene match. The CDR3 protein is CASSTTSGRTNEQFF. Here the CDR3 DNA reads TGTGCCAGCAGCACGACTAGCGGGAGGACAAATGAGCAGTTCTTC.

The chain recombines TRBV7-6 with TRBJ2-7; D is uncertain. In germline, CDR1 is SGHVS, CDR2 FNYEAQ. The CDR3 spans 15 residues. V dropped 5 bases and J dropped 7 bases, with 21 bases sitting between them. The CDR3 nucleotides are TGTGCCAGCAGCCCGACCTCTGTGACCCCAGGAGAGCAGTACTTC. This gives the protein CASSPTSVTPGEQYF.

The chain has TRBV5-4 and TRBJ2-7; the match to TRBD1 covers 7 bases. With V trimmed by 2 bases and J by 2 bases, 13 bases remained unmatched. The CDR3 spans 17 residues. Per germline, CDR1 SGHNT and CDR2 YYREEE (reference sequence). DNA for the CDR3: TGTGCCAGCAGCTTATTAAAGGGGGACAGAGAACCCTACGAGCAGTACTTC. Encoded protein: CASSLLKGDREPYEQYF.

V usage is TRBV7-2 and J usage is TRBJ2-5, with 14 bases fitting TRBD2. The CDR3 covers 17 residues. Per the germline V gene, CDR1 is SGHTA and CDR2 is FQGNSA. V gave up 5 bases and J gave up 2 bases; unmatched junction bases: 7. The CDR3 region has the DNA TGTGCCAGCAGCCAAGGGACTAGCGGGAGTTTGCAAGAGACCCAGTACTTC. It is translated as CASSQGTSGSLQETQYF. Looking up the rest from reference TRBV7-2 and TRBJ2-5 gives the full variable domain: GAGVSQSPSNKVTEKGKDVELRCDPISGHTALYWYRQSLGQGLEFLIYFQGNSAPDKSGLPSDRFSAERTGGSVSTLTIQRTQQEDSAVYLCASSQGTSGSLQETQYFGPGTRLLVL.

This rearrangement joins TRBV9 to TRBJ2-1; D is perhaps TRBD2 (6 bases). The V and J ends lost 0 bases and 9 bases respectively, with 16 bases between them. CDR3 size: 15 residues. Germline V gene data show CDR1 as SGDLS and CDR2 as YYNGEE. CDR3 loop: CASSVVVGTLSEQFF. The CDR3 DNA is TGTGCCAGCAGCGTAGTAGTAGGGACTTTATCTGAGCAGTTCTTC. The full variable domain, rest sourced from reference TRBV9 and TRBJ2-1, is DSGVTQTPKHLITATGQRVTLRCSPRSGDLSVYWYQQSLDQGLQFLIQYYNGEERAKGNILERFSAQQFPDLHSELNLSSLELGDSALYFCASSVVVGTLSEQFFGPGTRLTVL.

This chain links TRBV5-4 with TRBJ1-1; 8 nucleotides align to TRBD1. Trimming removed 4 bases from V and 4 bases from J; junction bases left unmatched: 15. The CDR3 length is 17 residues. Germline-derived CDR1 and CDR2 are SGHNT and YYREEE (reference sequence). Here the CDR3 reads CASSTSGQGRGATEAFF. In DNA form, the CDR3 reads TGTGCCAGCAGCACCTCCGGACAGGGTCGTGGGGCCACTGAAGCTTTCTTT.

The chain carries TRBV6-1 and TRBJ2-1, with 12 bases matching TRBD2. CDR1 is MNHNS and CDR2 is SASEGT in the germline V gene. Trimming cost V 6 bases and J 8 bases; bases outside gene matches: 8. This CDR3 is built from 15 residues. The CDR3 DNA reads as TGTGCCAGCAGCCAACTAGCGGGAGGTGGCTATGAGCAGTTCTTC. Protein sequence: CASSQLAGGGYEQFF.

J is TRBJ1-1 and V is TRBV13; TRBD1 agrees at 7 bases. Germline-derived CDR1 and CDR2 are PRHDT and FYEKMQ (reference sequence). The V gene end was trimmed by 6 bases and the J gene end by 2 bases; junction bases not matched to a gene: 6. The CDR3 totals 14 residues. CDR3: CASRLGTVNTEAFF. The CDR3 DNA reads TGTGCCAGCAGACTCGGGACAGTAAACACTGAAGCTTTCTTT.

The V and J genes are TRBV4-1 and TRBJ2-7, with TRBD2 as a possible D gene (6 bases). V was clipped by 1 base and J by 4 bases, with 17 bases between them. The germline gives CDR1 MGHRA, CDR2 YSYEKL. The CDR3 extends over 16 amino acids. The CDR3 spells CASSQGGGGGLYEQYF. CDR3 nucleotide sequence: TGCGCCAGCAGCCAAGGGGGTGGGGGAGGATTGTACGAGCAGTACTTC.

This chain uses TRBV6-6 with TRBJ2-7; 11 nucleotides align to TRBD2. Looked up from germline, CDR1 is MNHNY and CDR2 is SVGAGI (reference sequence). This CDR3 spans 15 amino acids. V was clipped by 4 bases and J by 4 bases; unmatched bases: 6. For the CDR3, the DNA is TGTGCCAGCAGTTCCCGGACTAGCGGGCCTTACGAGCAGTACTTC. Translating gives CASSSRTSGPYEQYF.

This chain joins TRBV7-9 and TRBJ2-3; tentatively, D is TRBD2 (7 bases). Germline V lookup: CDR1 SEHNR, CDR2 FQNEAQ (reference sequence). The germline V and J ends were trimmed by 2 bases and 2 bases, with 23 bases remaining between them. CDR3 length equals 19 residues. The CDR3 coding sequence is TGTGCCAGCAGCTTACGGGGATACCTTGGGGGGGGCCACACAGATACGCAGTATTTT. Translated, it gives CASSLRGYLGGGHTDTQYF.

The chain has TRBV27 and TRBJ2-3; D is ambiguous. Deletions cut 3 bases from V and 2 bases from J, with 12 bases between. The CDR3 has 15 amino acids. Germline V gene data show CDR1 as MNHEY and CDR2 as SMNVEV (reference sequence). The CDR3 reads CASSLAGPFTDTQYF. The CDR3, as DNA: TGTGCCAGCAGTTTGGCCGGACCTTTCACAGATACGCAGTATTTT.